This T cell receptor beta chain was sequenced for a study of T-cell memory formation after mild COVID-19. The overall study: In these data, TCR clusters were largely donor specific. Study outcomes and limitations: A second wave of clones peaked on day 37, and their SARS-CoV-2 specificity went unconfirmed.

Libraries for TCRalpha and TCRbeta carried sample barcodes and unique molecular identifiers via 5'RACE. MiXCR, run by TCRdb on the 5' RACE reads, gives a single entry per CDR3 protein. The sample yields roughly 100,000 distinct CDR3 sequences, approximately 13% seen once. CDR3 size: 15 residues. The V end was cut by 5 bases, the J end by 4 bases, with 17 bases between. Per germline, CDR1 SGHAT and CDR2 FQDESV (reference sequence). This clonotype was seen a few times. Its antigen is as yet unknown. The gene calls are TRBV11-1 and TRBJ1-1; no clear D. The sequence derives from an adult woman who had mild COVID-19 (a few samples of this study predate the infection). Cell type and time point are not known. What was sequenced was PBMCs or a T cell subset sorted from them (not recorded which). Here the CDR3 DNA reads TGTGCCAGCAGCCCGCTAAGGTCGGGCGGCACTGAAGCTTTCTTT. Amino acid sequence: CASSPLRSGGTEAFF. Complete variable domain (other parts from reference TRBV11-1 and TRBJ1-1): EAEVAQSPRYKITEKSQAVAFWCDPISGHATLYWYRQILGQGPELLVQFQDESVVDDSQLPKDRFSAERLKGVDSTLKIQPAELGDSAMYLCASSPLRSGGTEAFFGQGTRLTVV.